Listed here are 27 T cell receptor beta chains from one sample, sequenced in a study of control samples from healthy donors and cancer patients. This table comes from immunoSEQ multiplex PCR, and its TCRdb copy is limited to in-frame clones, with some not included. Of about 410,000 clones listed, about nine tenths were seen once; the top ten hold 5.5% to 7.5%. Sequencing used PBMCs. The receptors derive from a man aged 40-49 years with head and neck cancer.

The chain employs TRBV5-4 and TRBJ2-5, with D unresolved. This CDR3 region has 14 residues. V was cut by 5 bases and J by 5 bases, with 16 bases left in between. Germline CDR1 is SGHNT and CDR2 is YYREEE (reference sequence). CDR3 residues: CASRAEVVGETQYF. DNA of the CDR3: TGTGCCAGCAGGGCAGAGGTCGTCGGCGAGACCCAGTACTTC.

The chain has TRBV9 and TRBJ2-1, with 10 bases identical to TRBD2. This CDR3 has 16 amino acids. The germline V gene has CDR1 SGDLS and CDR2 YYNGEE. After removal of 0 bases from V and 10 bases from J, the junction contained 10 bases not matched to a gene. The CDR3 protein is CASSVVGTSVMGEQFF. As DNA, the CDR3 is TGTGCCAGCAGCGTAGTAGGGACTAGCGTTATGGGGGAGCAGTTCTTC.

This chain connects TRBV7-2 to TRBJ2-3; D not resolved. Trimming cost V 2 bases and J 1 base, with 10 bases left between them. Germline V gene data show CDR1 as SGHTA and CDR2 as FQGNSA. This CDR3 is built from 15 residues. CDR3 amino acids: CASSLIYTRTDTQYF. Written as DNA, the CDR3 is TGTGCCAGCAGCTTAATCTATACCCGCACAGATACGCAGTATTTT.

This sequence joins TRBV7-3 and TRBJ2-2; no definite D call. Germline CDR1 SGHTA, CDR2 FQGTGA. V lost 4 bases and J lost 1, with 4 bases in between. This CDR3 contains 13 residues. CDR3 coding DNA: TGTGCCAGCAGCTGGGTGAACACCGGGGAGCTGTTTTTT. This gives the protein CASSWVNTGELFF.

V and J are TRBV30 and TRBJ2-2; D may correspond to TRBD1 or TRBD2 (5 bases each). The CDR3 contains 16 residues. Deletions cut 5 bases from V and 0 bases from J, with 16 bases between. The germline V gene encodes CDR1 GTSNPN and CDR2 SVGIG (reference sequence). The CDR3 reads CAWFGAAFSNTGELFF. For the CDR3, the DNA is TGTGCCTGGTTCGGGGCAGCCTTTTCGAACACCGGGGAGCTGTTTTTT.

CDR3 nucleotide sequence: TGTGCCAGCAGCCCAATAGGGACAGTCTCCTACGAGCAGTACTTC. Its protein product is CASSPIGTVSYEQYF. The V gene is TRBV3-1 (or the pseudogene TRBV3-2), the J gene TRBJ2-7; the match to TRBD1 covers 7 bases. The CDR3 is 15 amino acids. Germline lookup yields CDR1 LGHDT and CDR2 YNNKEL (reference sequence). Trimming at V came to 4 bases and at J to 0 bases, leaving 6 bases not matched to a gene.

A single count supports this clone. The chain joins TRBV10-1 to TRBJ1-1; D is undetermined. Germline CDR1 reads WNHNN; CDR2 reads SYGVQD (reference sequence). V dropped 2 bases and J dropped 9 bases, with 13 bases sitting between them. CDR3 length: 13 amino acids. This chain's CDR3 is CASSELRTSQAFF. In nucleotides, the CDR3 is TGCGCCAGCAGTGAGCTCCGAACCTCGCAAGCTTTCTTT.

This clone showed up just once. V gene TRBV6-6 combines with J gene TRBJ1-1; 7 bases map to TRBD1. The germline V gene has CDR1 MNHNY and CDR2 SVGAGI (reference sequence). CDR3 length: 15 residues. V gave up 0 bases and J gave up 4 bases; unmatched junction bases: 5. CDR3 loop: CASSYSTGWGTEAFF. The CDR3 DNA is TGTGCCAGCAGTTACTCGACAGGGTGGGGCACTGAAGCTTTCTTT.

The chain joins TRBV27 to TRBJ2-1; TRBD1 is a possible D gene (5 bases). Trimming removed 2 bases from V and 0 bases from J, with 11 bases in between. The CDR3 consists of 16 residues. The germline CDR1 and CDR2 sequences are MNHEY and SMNVEV (reference sequence). The CDR3 coding sequence is TGTGCCAGCAGTTTACGAGACAGCCCCTCCTACAATGAGCAGTTCTTC. This translates into CASSLRDSPSYNEQFF.

The chain joins TRBV18 to TRBJ1-3; D remains unclear. Germline assignment: CDR1 KGHSH and CDR2 LQKENI. The CDR3 is 16 residues long. V lost 1 base and J 0 bases, leaving 10 bases between the germline ends. CDR3 DNA: TGTGCCAGCTCACCACTTCAGGATACCTCTGGAAACACCATATATTTT. This gives the protein CASSPLQDTSGNTIYF.

The chain joins TRBV28 to TRBJ2-7; 11 bases are shared with TRBD1. Germline-derived CDR1 and CDR2 are MDHEN and SYDVKM. The CDR3 runs to 13 residues. The trim removed 5 bases at V and 4 bases at J, leaving 1 base unmatched. CDR3 sequence (DNA): TGTGCCAGCAGTGGGGACAGGGGGTACGAGCAGTACTTC. This encodes CASSGDRGYEQYF. The entire variable domain, with the rest obtained from reference TRBV28 and TRBJ2-7, is as follows: DVKVTQSSRYLVKRTGEKVFLECVQDMDHENMFWYRQDPGLGLRLIYFSYDVKMKEKGDIPEGYSVSREKKERFSLILESASTNQTSMYLCASSGDRGYEQYFGPGTRLTVT.

The chain carries TRBV7-2 and TRBJ2-7, with D unresolved. Trimming took 0 bases from V and 0 from J, leaving 9 bases between them. The length of the CDR3 is 15 residues. Germline V CDR1 and CDR2: SGHTA, FQGNSA. The CDR3 sequence is CASSLAGRSSYEQYF. As DNA, the CDR3 is TGTGCCAGCAGCTTAGCTGGCAGGAGCTCCTACGAGCAGTACTTC.

As regards this clone: This sample also contains other DNA sequences that code for the same CDR3. This rearrangement joins TRBV19 to TRBJ1-1; D is ambiguous. Germline values: CDR1 LNHDA, CDR2 SQIVND (reference sequence). This CDR3 is built from 13 residues. Trimming took 4 bases from V and 0 from J, leaving 6 bases between them. CDR3 residues: CASSTRVNTEAFF. CDR3 sequence (DNA): TGTGCCAGTAGTACCCGGGTGAACACTGAAGCTTTCTTT.

The chain carries TRBV7-8 and TRBJ1-2, with D possibly matching TRBD1 (5 bases). Germline V gives CDR1 SGHVS, CDR2 FQNEAQ. Trimming took off 1 base at V and 4 bases at J, with 13 bases between the two ends. This CDR3 region has 15 residues. In DNA form, the CDR3 reads TGTGCCAGCAGCTTAGAGTCGGGAGGGACCTATGGCTACACCTTC. This codes for CASSLESGGTYGYTF.

The genes are TRBV7-9 and TRBJ2-7; tentatively, D is TRBD2 (6 bases). This CDR3 is 17 amino acids long. V lost 2 bases and J 6 bases, leaving 23 bases between the germline ends. From germline, CDR1 is SEHNR and CDR2 FQNEAQ (reference sequence). The CDR3 DNA reads TGTGCCAGCAGCTTACCTCCACCTCGACTAGGAGTGGGCGAGCAGTACTTC. This translates into CASSLPPPRLGVGEQYF.

The CDR3 is CASSLLIAAAYEQYF. The CDR3 coding sequence is TGTGCCAGCAGCTTATTAATCGCAGCCGCCTACGAGCAGTACTTC. V usage is TRBV5-5 and J usage is TRBJ2-7; no clear D. Germline-derived CDR1 and CDR2 are SGHKS and YYEKEE (reference sequence). The V end lost 2 bases, the J end lost 2 bases, and 14 bases lay between the germline ends. The CDR3 covers 15 residues.

J is TRBJ2-3 and V is TRBV11-2; no definite D call. Trimming cost V 1 base and J 4 bases, with 18 bases left between them. The CDR3 sequence is 17 residues long. The germline gives CDR1 SGHAT, CDR2 FQNNGV. The CDR3: CASSLVFLVAAADTQYF. CDR3 nucleotides: TGTGCCAGCAGCTTAGTCTTCTTGGTAGCCGCCGCAGATACGCAGTATTTT.

The gene calls are TRBV10-3 and TRBJ1-5; 9 bases line up with TRBD1. Germline CDR1 and CDR2: ENHRY and SYGVKD. J gave up 3 bases and V 6 bases, and 3 bases lay outside the gene matches. This CDR3 has 14 amino acids. The CDR3 DNA follows: TGTGCCATCAGGGGGACAGGGAACAATCAGCCCCAGCATTTT. Translated: CAIRGTGNNQPQHF.

The chain employs TRBV6-6 and TRBJ1-5; D is undetermined. CDR3 size: 14 residues. CDR1 is MNHNY, CDR2 SVGAGI, per germline (reference sequence). V was shortened by 5 bases and J by 1 base, with 9 bases between the two germline ends. The CDR3 sequence: CASSGPGSNQPQHF. The CDR3 DNA sequence: TGTGCCAGCAGTGGACCCGGGAGCAATCAGCCCCAGCATTTT.

CDR3 DNA: TGTGCCAGCAGTGACGGTACAGGGGGAGCTTTCTTT. Protein: CASSDGTGGAFF. V usage is TRBV6-4 and J usage is TRBJ1-1; 8 positions match TRBD1. Trimming at V came to 2 bases and at J to 10 bases, leaving 3 bases not matched to a gene. The CDR3 runs 12 residues. CDR1 is MRHNA and CDR2 is SNTAGT in the germline V gene.

The chain couples TRBV5-1 to TRBJ1-1, with a weak D call TRBD1 (5 bases). The germline V gene has CDR1 SGHRS and CDR2 YFSETQ. V dropped 0 bases and J dropped 11 bases, with 17 bases sitting between them. The CDR3 totals 14 residues. The CDR3 region is CASSLDMAYGGAFF. CDR3 sequence (DNA): TGCGCCAGCAGCTTGGACATGGCGTACGGGGGTGCTTTCTTT.

This clone was counted a few times. One end of the junction fails to match germline, which may point to a read error. The gene calls are TRBV7-9 and TRBJ2-4; D is unresolved. The CDR3 is 12 amino acids. Germline lookup yields CDR1 SEHNR and CDR2 FQNEAQ (reference sequence). The CDR3 DNA reads TGTGCCAGCAGCATGACGATGACACCCTCGGACTTC. Its translation: CASSMTMTPSDF.

The J gene is TRBJ2-1, the V gene TRBV19, with 10 bases lining up with TRBD2. CDR3 length: 20 residues. Germline V gives CDR1 LNHDA, CDR2 SQIVND (reference sequence). V lost 2 bases and J lost 6; bases outside the gene matches: 19. This CDR3 reads CASSINEFGLAGGIGNEQFF. Here the CDR3 DNA reads TGTGCCAGTAGTATAAATGAGTTCGGGTTAGCGGGGGGAATAGGCAATGAGCAGTTCTTC.

The CDR3 nucleotides are TGTGCCAGCAGCCCCCAGGGTGGTAATTCACCCCTCCACTTT. Translation gives CASSPQGGNSPLHF. This chain connects TRBV7-6 to TRBJ1-6, with D tentatively TRBD1 (5 bases). CDR1 is SGHVS and CDR2 is FNYEAQ in the germline V gene. CDR3 length: 14 amino acids. The V gene lost 5 bases and the J gene lost 6 bases, with 11 bases spanning the gap.

V and J are TRBV23-1 and TRBJ1-5; the D gene is possibly TRBD1 (6 bases). TRBV23-1 has ORF status, its function being uncertain. The CDR3 runs to 19 residues. The V gene lost 4 bases and the J gene lost 6 bases, with 28 bases spanning the gap. CDR3 in DNA: TGCGCCAGCAGTCCGCCCCCCCGGGACAAAGATTTAATAGGTCAGCCCCAGCATTTT. It encodes CASSPPPRDKDLIGQPQHF.

The rearrangement uses TRBV14 and TRBJ2-4, with D possibly being TRBD2 (5 bases). Germline CDR1 SGHDN, CDR2 FVKESK. Trimming removed 4 bases at V and 6 bases at J, with 19 bases between. The CDR3 runs 16 residues. CDR3 loop: CASSPRASPGINIQYF. For the CDR3, the DNA is TGTGCCAGCAGCCCCCGGGCCTCTCCCGGGATAAACATTCAGTACTTC.

The chain combines TRBV19 with TRBJ2-3, with a weak D call TRBD1 (5 bases). This CDR3 is 15 amino acids long. Germline loops: CDR1 LNHDA, CDR2 SQIVND (reference sequence). V gave up 5 bases and J gave up 3 bases, with 15 bases separating them. The CDR3 nucleotides read TGTGCCAGTAGTGTCCTAACCCCAGGGACAGATACGCAGTATTTT. Amino acids: CASSVLTPGTDTQYF.